This T cell receptor (beta chain) was observed in a study of cytomegalovirus exposure and HLA in healthy donors. V was pared by 2 bases and J by 8 bases, with 5 bases of the junction left unmatched. This CDR3 comprises 14 residues. Per germline, CDR1 MNHEY and CDR2 SVGAGI. Study results and caveats: According to a subsequent analysis, TCR clusters from the first cohort were inclined to appear together in the roughly 130 validation repertoires.

The donors were members of the roughly 130-subject validation cohort (separate from the roughly 680-subject first cohort). Profiled with immunoSEQ multiplex PCR; TCRdb holds only in-frame clones, not every one. The sample records approximately 120,000 clones, about 90% being singletons. This clone turned up a few times. Its target is not known. The source of this sequence is a woman aged 18 to 35 in good health and CMV-seronegative. V and J are TRBV6-5 and TRBJ1-2; 10 nucleotides match TRBD1. The sequenced material came from PBMCs. The CDR3 sequence is CASSYVDRGYGYTF. DNA of the CDR3: TGTGCCAGCAGTTACGTGGACAGGGGGTACGGCTACACCTTC.